This T cell receptor beta chain emerged from a study of T cell repertoires in cytomegalovirus infection. Whole-study context: Researchers turned to recently identified HLA-C-restricted CMV epitopes as well as well-studied HLA-B-restricted ones. Both CMV infection and a matching HLA type were indicated by public TCR beta signatures. Study-wide results and caveats: Dominating the ex vivo response were HLA-C-restricted CMV-specific TCR beta clonotypes.

This clonotype was detected a few times. Its target is unknown. Per the germline V gene, CDR1 is MNHEY and CDR2 is SMNVEV (reference sequence). Trimming left V 11 bases short and J 1 base short, with 17 bases between. The CDR3 covers 14 residues. Via MiXCR, TCRdb re-called the reads, giving one row per CDR3 protein. The sample lists hundreds of thousands of distinct CDR3 sequences, approximately 31% occurring once. This chain connects TRBV27 to TRBJ1-1; a weak D match, TRBD1 (5 bases). The input for sequencing was cultured CD8+ T cells from PBMCs, taken from culture after CMV antigen stimulation. The clonotype was recovered from a human donor in good health (CMV status not recorded). Some clones in this sample may be carry-over from other donors' samples. CDR3: CAVARVGGNTEAFF. In DNA, the CDR3 is TGTGCCGTGGCGCGGGTGGGGGGGAACACTGAAGCTTTCTTT.